Below, 28 T cell receptor beta chains from the same sample are listed, as sequenced in a study of CD8+CD57+ T cells in acquired aplastic anemia. CDR3 and TCR beta VDJ profiling relied on a genomic DNA template. TCRdb used MiXCR to reprocess the reads, holding one entry per CDR3 protein. The sample lists 86,000 or so distinct CDR3 sequences, approximately 46% occurring once. The sequencing input was sorted CD4+, CD8+, or CD8+CD57+ T cells (not recorded which) from PBMCs. These receptors all stem from a human donor in good health, serving as a control.

J is TRBJ1-1 and V is TRBV2; D is ambiguous. V was pared by 2 bases and J by 11 bases, with 9 bases between. Per the germline V gene, CDR1 is SNHLY and CDR2 is FYNNEI. The CDR3 is 11 residues long. The CDR3 region is CASSEKRAAFF. CDR3 DNA: TGTGCCAGCAGTGAAAAACGGGCGGCTTTCTTT.

There are many counts of this clonotype. The chain couples TRBV15 to TRBJ2-1, with TRBD2 matching over 11 bases. The V segment lost 5 bases and the J segment 7 bases; nucleotides outside the gene matches: 13. CDR1 is LNHNV and CDR2 is YYDKDF in the germline V gene (reference sequence). This CDR3 has 17 amino acids. In DNA form, the CDR3 reads TGTGCCACCAGCCCGCCGTTACTAGCGGGAGCTGGGAATGAGCAGTTCTTC. It specifies CATSPPLLAGAGNEQFF.

This clonotype was picked up many times. The V and J genes are TRBV7-9 and TRBJ2-1; possible D gene TRBD1, 5 bases. From germline, CDR1 is SEHNR and CDR2 FQNEAQ (reference sequence). The V end lost 4 bases, the J end lost 8 bases, and 18 bases lay between the germline ends. The CDR3 runs 15 residues. The CDR3 sequence is CASSYTNPRDDEQFF. The CDR3 nucleotides are TGTGCCAGCAGCTACACAAATCCCAGGGATGATGAGCAGTTCTTC.

This clonotype came up many times. The rearrangement uses TRBV10-3 and TRBJ1-1; D is uncertain. In germline, CDR1 is ENHRY, CDR2 SYGVKD. The V end was cut by 2 bases, the J end by 3 bases, with 1 base between. The CDR3 is 11 residues long. This CDR3 reads CAISEHTEAFF. DNA for the CDR3: TGTGCCATCAGTGAGCACACTGAAGCTTTCTTT.

In its sample, this clonotype was seen many times. The V and J genes are TRBV11-3 and TRBJ2-7, with 9 bases lining up with TRBD1. The ends lost 4 bases at V and 5 bases at J; junction bases unmatched: 6. The germline CDR1 and CDR2 sequences are SGHNT and YENEEA. The CDR3 is 14 amino acids. The CDR3 protein is CASSSGTGSDEQYF. The CDR3 DNA reads TGTGCCAGCAGCTCCGGGACAGGGAGCGACGAGCAGTACTTC. Full variable domain (remainder filled in from reference TRBV11-3 and TRBJ2-7): EAGVVQSPRYKIIEKKQPVAFWCNPISGHNTLYWYLQNLGQGPELLIRYENEEAVDDSQLPKDRFSAERLKGVDSTLKIQPAELGDSAVYLCASSSGTGSDEQYFGPGTRLTVT.

In its sample, this clonotype was seen a few times. An end of the junction does not agree with germline; a read error may underlie this. This sequence joins TRBV12-3 or TRBV12-4 and TRBJ2-1, with D unresolved. The CDR3 has 11 amino acids. In DNA form, the CDR3 reads TGTGCCAGCAGTTTTGCGAATGAGCGGTTCTTC. This gives the protein CASSFANERFF.

J is TRBJ2-7 and V is TRBV25-1; tentative D call: TRBD2 (6 bases). V was trimmed by 3 bases and J by 2 bases, leaving 11 bases between them. Germline V gene sequence: CDR1 MGHDK, CDR2 SYGVNS. CDR3 length equals 14 residues. The CDR3 nucleotides are TGTGCCAGCAGTGAGGGGGGACGGACCTACGAGCAGTACTTC. It is translated as CASSEGGRTYEQYF.

This clonotype was counted ten times or more. The chain joins TRBV20-1 to TRBJ1-6, with D possibly matching TRBD1 (5 bases). CDR3 length: 15 residues. V was cut by 2 bases and J by 5 bases, with 13 bases left in between. Germline V gene sequence: CDR1 DFQATT, CDR2 SNEGSKA (reference sequence). The CDR3 spells CSARTYGGDNSPLHF. The DNA of the CDR3 is TGCAGTGCTAGAACATACGGAGGGGATAATTCACCCCTCCACTTT.

V gene TRBV19 combines with J gene TRBJ2-7, with a weak D call TRBD1 (6 bases). Germline V lookup: CDR1 LNHDA, CDR2 SQIVND (reference sequence). The CDR3 is 14 residues long. Between the trimmed V and J ends, which lost 0 bases and 5 bases, there was a span of 11 bases. CDR3 DNA: TGTGCCAGTAGTATAGAATACAGGGTCCACGAGCAGTACTTC. It is translated as CASSIEYRVHEQYF.

In its sample, this clonotype was seen a few times. The chain carries TRBV2 and TRBJ1-1; possibly TRBD1 for D (6 bases). Trimming pared 7 bases from V and 3 bases from J, leaving 12 bases between. The CDR3 covers 13 residues. In germline, CDR1 is SNHLY, CDR2 FYNNEI. This CDR3 reads CASIPTGHTEAFF. In nucleotides, the CDR3 is TGTGCCAGCATCCCTACAGGGCACACTGAAGCTTTCTTT.

Comment on this clonotype: Mismatch with germline at one junction end may stem from a read error. The chain couples TRBV19 to TRBJ2-5; D remains ambiguous. The CDR3 has 11 residues. The germline V gene has CDR1 LNHDA and CDR2 SQIVND (reference sequence). The CDR3: CACSTKETQYF. Written as DNA, the CDR3 is TGCGCCTGTAGTACCAAAGAGACCCAGTACTTC.

The V call is TRBV12-3 or TRBV12-4, the J call TRBJ1-3, with TRBD1 matching over 9 bases. The ends lost 6 bases at V and 3 bases at J; junction bases unmatched: 12. The CDR3 consists of 17 residues. CDR3 loop: CASSQYGQGMYGNTIYF. The CDR3 nucleotides read TGTGCCAGCAGCCAATACGGACAGGGGATGTATGGAAACACCATATATTTT.

The rearrangement links TRBV10-2 to TRBJ1-4; D gene ambiguous. V lost 6 bases and J lost 1, with 6 bases in between. Germline V gives CDR1 WSHSY, CDR2 SAAADI. The length of the CDR3 is 13 residues. The CDR3 DNA sequence: TGCGCCAGCAGGATCGGAACTAATGAAAAACTGTTTTTT. Translating gives CASRIGTNEKLFF.

The chain employs TRBV6-1 and TRBJ2-2; unclear D gene. The CDR3 covers 14 residues. The germline V and J ends were trimmed by 5 bases and 1 base, with 8 bases remaining between them. Germline lookup yields CDR1 MNHNS and CDR2 SASEGT. Here the CDR3 reads CASSTLGNTGELFF. The CDR3, as DNA: TGTGCCAGCAGTACCTTGGGGAACACCGGGGAGCTGTTTTTT.

This sequence joins TRBV25-1 and TRBJ2-1, with TRBD2 identical over 7 bases. The germline CDR1 and CDR2 sequences are MGHDK and SYGVNS. After removal of 8 bases from V and 0 bases from J, the junction contained 13 bases not matched to a gene. The CDR3 has 17 amino acids. CDR3 DNA: TGTGCCAGCGGGGGGGGTGGGAACCGCAGCTCCTACAATGAGCAGTTCTTC. It encodes CASGGGGNRSSYNEQFF.

This clonotype showed up just a few times. The gene calls are TRBV11-1 and TRBJ1-2; tentatively, D is TRBD1 (5 bases). The CDR3 covers 16 residues. Germline V gene sequence: CDR1 SGHAT, CDR2 FQDESV (reference sequence). Trimming stripped 4 bases from V and 4 bases from J, with 19 bases between. CDR3 nucleotide sequence: TGTGCCAGCAGCTCTGGGGCAGGTGATTTACTCTATGGCTACACCTTC. The encoded protein is CASSSGAGDLLYGYTF.

This clonotype was observed at least ten times. This chain uses TRBV9 with TRBJ1-1; D is possibly TRBD1 (5 bases). CDR1 SGDLS and CDR2 YYNGEE come from the germline V gene. The CDR3 length is 14 residues. Trimming shortened V by 0 bases and J by 1 base, and 7 bases separated the two germline ends. The CDR3 spells CASSVDGGNTEAFF. In nucleotides, the CDR3 is TGTGCCAGCAGCGTAGACGGGGGGAACACTGAAGCTTTCTTT.

Note on this clonotype: A much larger clone differs from this one at a single base, so this may be a read error. The J gene is TRBJ2-1, the V gene TRBV2, with D uncertain. The V gene's germline CDR1 is SNHLY and CDR2 FYNNEI. The CDR3 loop spans 10 amino acids. The CDR3 protein is CAGSYNGQFF. CDR3 nucleotides: TGTGCCGGATCCTACAATGGGCAGTTCTTC.

At least ten counts were recorded for this clonotype. The chain joins TRBV30 to TRBJ1-2; D possibly corresponds to TRBD1 (5 bases). CDR1 is GTSNPN, CDR2 SVGIG, per germline (reference sequence). This CDR3 comprises 14 residues. V gave up 4 bases and J gave up 0 bases, with 12 bases separating them. Written as DNA, the CDR3 is TGTGCCTGGAAGGGCAGGGAGGCTAACTATGGCTACACCTTC. The encoded protein is CAWKGREANYGYTF.

This chain uses TRBV19 with TRBJ2-1, with a weak D call TRBD2 (6 bases). V gave up 5 bases and J gave up 4 bases, with 9 bases separating them. Germline CDR1 and CDR2: LNHDA and SQIVND (reference sequence). CDR3 length: 13 residues. CDR3 DNA sequence: TGTGCCAGTAGTCTGACTAGATACAATGAGCAGTTCTTC. This gives the protein CASSLTRYNEQFF.

This clonotype was picked up many times. V usage is TRBV20-1 and J usage is TRBJ2-2; D remains unclear. The germline V and J ends were trimmed by 1 base and 7 bases, with 16 bases remaining between them. Germline assignment: CDR1 DFQATT and CDR2 SNEGSKA (reference sequence). This CDR3 region has 15 residues. Here the CDR3 reads CSARVPAAKGGELFF. As DNA, the CDR3 is TGCAGTGCTAGAGTTCCAGCCGCCAAGGGCGGGGAGCTGTTTTTT.

Worth noting for this clonotype: A read error may explain this, as a much larger clone is one base away. The chain carries TRBV20-1 and TRBJ1-1, with 7 bases fitting TRBD1. The CDR3 sequence is 15 residues long. V lost 3 bases to trimming and J lost 3 bases; unmatched junction nucleotides: 10. Germline lookup yields CDR1 DFQATT and CDR2 SNEGSKA (reference sequence). CDR3 amino acids: CSARCKTGPYTEAFF. The CDR3 bases are TGCAGTGCTAGGTGCAAGACAGGGCCTTACACTGAAGCTTTCTTT.

The CDR3 DNA sequence: TGTGCCAGCAGTTTAGGGCAGGGGAGTGTCTACGAGCAGTACTTC. Protein: CASSLGQGSVYEQYF. The chain is built from TRBV28 and TRBJ2-7, with D possibly being TRBD1 (6 bases). Germline V lookup: CDR1 MDHEN, CDR2 SYDVKM. The CDR3 has 15 amino acids. Trimming cost V 2 bases and J 3 bases, with 14 bases left between them.

This clonotype was detected a few times. This sequence joins TRBV6-2 or TRBV6-3 and TRBJ2-7; D not certain. This CDR3 has 12 amino acids. Germline CDR1 and CDR2: MNHEY and SVGEGT. V shed 8 bases and J shed 6 bases, with 14 bases lying between them. The DNA for the CDR3 is TGTGCCAGCGGGGAAGTGTCTAGCGAGCAGTACTTC. This gives the protein CASGEVSSEQYF.

The rearrangement uses TRBV2 and TRBJ2-7, with 11 positions matching TRBD1. J lost 9 bases, V lost 4 bases, and 8 bases had no gene match. CDR1 and CDR2 from the germline V gene are SNHLY and FYNNEI. The CDR3 runs 14 residues. This CDR3 reads CASSVGTGGFGQYF. DNA of the CDR3: TGTGCCAGCAGTGTAGGGACAGGGGGATTCGGGCAGTACTTC.

CDR3 region: CASSLEGQGYEQYF. The DNA for the CDR3 is TGTGCCAGCAGCTTAGAAGGACAGGGCTACGAGCAGTACTTC. This sequence joins TRBV25-1 and TRBJ2-7; TRBD1 aligns across 8 bases. The CDR3 covers 14 residues. Trimming took 6 bases from V and 3 from J; bases not matched to a gene: 7. Germline CDR1 MGHDK, CDR2 SYGVNS.

The chain links TRBV2 to TRBJ2-7, with D maybe TRBD1 (5 bases). Germline values: CDR1 SNHLY, CDR2 FYNNEI. With 0 bases removed from V and 0 bases from J, the gap between germline ends came to 9 bases. The CDR3 runs 15 residues. This chain's CDR3 is CASSEARQHSYEQYF. DNA of the CDR3: TGTGCCAGCAGTGAAGCTAGACAGCACTCCTACGAGCAGTACTTC.

This clonotype was recorded at least ten times. CDR3: CASSQTSGRPDEQFF. DNA for the CDR3: TGTGCCAGCAGCCAAACTAGCGGGAGGCCGGATGAGCAGTTCTTC. This rearrangement joins TRBV7-6 to TRBJ2-1; 12 nucleotides agree with TRBD2. The germline V gene encodes CDR1 SGHVS and CDR2 FNYEAQ. J was trimmed by 8 bases and V by 5 bases; bases with no gene match: 7. The CDR3 totals 15 residues.